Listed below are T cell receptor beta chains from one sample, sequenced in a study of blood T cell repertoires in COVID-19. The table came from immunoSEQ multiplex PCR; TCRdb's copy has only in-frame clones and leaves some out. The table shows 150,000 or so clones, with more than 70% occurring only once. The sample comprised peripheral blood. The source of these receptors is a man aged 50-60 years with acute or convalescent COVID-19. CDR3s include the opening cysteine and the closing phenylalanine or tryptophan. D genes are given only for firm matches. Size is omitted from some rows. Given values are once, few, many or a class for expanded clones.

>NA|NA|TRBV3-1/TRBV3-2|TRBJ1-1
TGTGCCAGCAGCCCAGGACACCGGAACACTGAAGCTTTCTTT
CASSPGHRNTEAFF
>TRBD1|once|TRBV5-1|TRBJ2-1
TGCGCCAGCACTCCGACAGGGGGCTCCTACAATGAGCAGTTCTTC
CASTPTGGSYNEQFF
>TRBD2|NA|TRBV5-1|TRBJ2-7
TGCGCCAGCAGCAAAAGGGACTACTACGAGCAGTACTTC
CASSKRDYYEQYF
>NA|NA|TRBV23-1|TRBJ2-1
TGCGCCAGCACCGCCTTTCATGTCAGGTCGAAAGCTAGGACTATCCATTCCTACAATGAGCAGTTCTTC
CASTAFHVRSKARTIHSYNEQFF
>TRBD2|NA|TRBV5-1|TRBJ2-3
TGCGCCAGCAGTCGAGGGACTAGTCCTGATACGCAGTATTTT
CASSRGTSPDTQYF
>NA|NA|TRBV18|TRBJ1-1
TGTGCCAGCTCTCGGAACAGGGCGAACACTGAAGCTTTCTTT
CASSRNRANTEAFF
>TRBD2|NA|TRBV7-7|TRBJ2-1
TGTGCTAGCAGCTTAAGCGGGGGCTACAATGAGCAGTTCTTC
CASSLSGGYNEQFF
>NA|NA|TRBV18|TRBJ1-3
TGTGCCAGCTCACCGGAACAGCCAAACTCTGGAAACACCATATATTTT
CASSPEQPNSGNTIYF
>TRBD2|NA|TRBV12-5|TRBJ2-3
TGTGCTAGTGGCCCACTACTAGCGGCTACGCAGTATTTT
CASGPLLAATQYF
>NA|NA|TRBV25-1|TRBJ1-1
TGTGCCAGCAGGGGGGGGTTGATGGCTGAAGCTTTCTTT
CASRGGLMAEAFF
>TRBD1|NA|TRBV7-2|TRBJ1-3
TGTGCCAGCAGCCCACAGGGGGCGCCTGGAAACACCATATATTTT
CASSPQGAPGNTIYF
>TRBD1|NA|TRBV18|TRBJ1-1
TGTGCCAGCTCACCAGAGACAGGGTTAGCTGAAGCTTTCTTT
CASSPETGLAEAFF
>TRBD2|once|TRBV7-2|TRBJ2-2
TGTGCCAGCAGCTTAGCGGTTACTAGCGGGACCGGGGAGCTGTTTTTT
CASSLAVTSGTGELFF
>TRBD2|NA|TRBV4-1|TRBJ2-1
TGCGCCAGCAGCCAAGGAATTAGCGGGGGCCGCTCCTACAATGAGCAGTTCTTC
CASSQGISGGRSYNEQFF
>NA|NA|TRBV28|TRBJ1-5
TGTGCCAGCAGTTCTCACATGGGGGGAAATCAGCCCCAGCATTTT
CASSSHMGGNQPQHF
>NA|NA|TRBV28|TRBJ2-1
TGTGCCAGCAGCCCCTTCTACAATGAGCAGTTCTTC
CASSPFYNEQFF
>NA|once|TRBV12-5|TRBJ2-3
TGTGCTAGTGGGTCCCGGGACCAGGGGGATACGCAGTATTTT
CASGSRDQGDTQYF
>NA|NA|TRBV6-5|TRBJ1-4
TGTGCCAGCAGACCCCAGGGGCTAACTAATGAAAAACTGTTTTTT
CASRPQGLTNEKLFF
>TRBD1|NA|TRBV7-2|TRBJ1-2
TGTGCCAGCAGCTTGACCGGGACAGGGGGGAATTTTTACTACACCTTC
CASSLTGTGGNFYYTF
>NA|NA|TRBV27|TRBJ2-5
TGTGCCAGCAGCTCATTGGGGGGGGGCGAAGAGACCCAGTACTTC
CASSSLGGGEETQYF
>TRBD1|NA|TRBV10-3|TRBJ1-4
TGTGCCATCAGGCCCGGGACAGGGAGGGGGCCAAATGAAAAACTGTTTTTT
CAIRPGTGRGPNEKLFF
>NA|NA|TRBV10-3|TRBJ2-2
TGTGCCATCAGTGTCGTTCAGGGGGGTACCGGGGAGCTGTTTTTT
CAISVVQGGTGELFF
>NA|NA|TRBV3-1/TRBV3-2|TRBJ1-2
TGTGCCAGCAGCCCAATCAGGGTGAACTATGGCTACACCTTC
CASSPIRVNYGYTF
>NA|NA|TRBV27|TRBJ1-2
TGTGCCAGCAGTACAGGGCGTAACTATGGCTACACCTTC
CASSTGRNYGYTF
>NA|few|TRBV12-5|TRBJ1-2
TGTGCTAGTGGTTTGGCAGGACTTAACTATGGCTACACCTTC
CASGLAGLNYGYTF
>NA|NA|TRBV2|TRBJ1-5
TGTGCCAGCAGTGAAGGGGCAGGGCCCCAGCATTTT
CASSEGAGPQHF